The present entry profiles one T cell receptor (beta chain) with its context. TCRdb keeps only in-frame clones here, not all; method: immunoSEQ multiplex PCR. In the table there are approximately 70,000 clones, 92% of which are singletons. The data derive from a study of T cell changes during pregnancy in multiple sclerosis. The germline gives CDR1 SEHNR, CDR2 FQNEAQ (reference sequence). V lost 4 bases and J lost 7; bases outside the gene matches: 17. The CDR3 spans 17 residues. The chain combines TRBV7-9 with TRBJ2-5; TRBD2 matches 8 bases. The clonotype originates from a female donor in good health, enrolled as a control in a pregnancy study. The sequencing here drew on peripheral blood, taken in the second trimester of pregnancy. CDR3 amino acids: CASSSDGTGGPVGTQYF. DNA of the CDR3: TGTGCCAGCAGCTCCGATGGGACGGGAGGGCCGGTGGGGACCCAGTACTTC.